A selection of T cell receptor beta chains follows, all from one sample in a study of blood T cell repertoires in COVID-19. Clones were sequenced by immunoSEQ multiplex PCR, and TCRdb holds only the in-frame ones, with some missing. The data contain roughly 53,000 clones, approximately 90% of them singletons. The sequencing sample was made of peripheral blood. Receptors were obtained from a man aged 60-69 years with acute or convalescent COVID-19. The CDR3 runs from the conserved cysteine through the conserved F or W. The D gene is left open where the match is weak. Not every row has a clone size; where given, it reads once, few, many or a size class.

V gene	J gene	D gene	clone size	CDR3 protein	CDR3 DNA
TRBV27	TRBJ1-5	-	-	CASSLSGGAKSAQHF	TGTGCCAGCAGTTTATCGGGGGGTGCAAAATCAGCCCAGCATTTT
TRBV7-2	TRBJ2-5	-	-	CASSLVWRETQYF	TGTGCCAGCAGCTTAGTCTGGAGGGAGACCCAGTACTTC
TRBV29-1	TRBJ1-4	-	once	CSVDSAGESANEKLFF	TGCAGCGTTGACTCGGCAGGGGAGTCAGCTAATGAAAAACTGTTTTTT
TRBV5-1	TRBJ1-5	-	-	CANPKGRGEQPQHF	TGCGCCAACCCTAAGGGAAGGGGCGAGCAGCCCCAGCATTTT
TRBV9	TRBJ2-5	TRBD2	-	CASSEGMRGGQETQYF	TGTGCCAGCAGCGAGGGGATGCGGGGGGGGCAAGAGACCCAGTACTTC
TRBV4-1	TRBJ2-7	-	once	CASSQGVQGYEQYF	TGCGCCAGCAGCCAAGGGGTTCAGGGCTACGAGCAGTACTTC
TRBV12-5	TRBJ2-5	-	-	CASGYNEETQYF	TGTGCTAGTGGTTATAATGAAGAGACCCAGTACTTC
TRBV4-1	TRBJ2-2	TRBD1	-	CASSQETGIWDLNTGELFF	TGCGCCAGCAGCCAAGAGACAGGGATCTGGGATCTGAACACCGGGGAGCTGTTTTTT
TRBV28	TRBJ1-6	TRBD1	-	CASHAPTGASSPLHF	TGTGCCAGCCACGCGCCTACAGGGGCGAGTTCACCCCTCCACTTT
TRBV5-1	TRBJ2-7	-	-	CASSFAGLVYEQYF	TGCGCCAGCAGTTTCGCGGGGTTGGTCTACGAGCAGTACTTC
TRBV4-1	TRBJ1-1	-	-	CASSQVLRGTEAFF	TGCGCCAGCAGCCAAGTATTAAGAGGGACTGAAGCTTTCTTT
TRBV5-1	TRBJ1-6	TRBD1	-	CASSLSGTGGRSPLHF	TGCGCCAGCAGCTTGTCCGGGACAGGGGGACGTTCACCCCTCCACTTT